The 30 T cell receptor beta chains given below trace back to one sample, sequenced in a study of OX40 agonist ivuxolimab in advanced cancers. Sequencing was performed with immunoSEQ multiplex PCR; in TCRdb, only in-frame clones are kept and a portion is missing. The sample yields some 50,000 clones, about 88% seen once. The sequencing used CD4+ or CD8+ T cells sorted from blood, collected in a trial of the OX40 agonist ivuxolimab. Source of these receptors: an adult with an advanced solid tumor such as melanoma, head and neck, liver or kidney cancer.

The chain carries TRBV4-1 and TRBJ2-5, with D tentatively TRBD2 (6 bases). V dropped 0 bases and J dropped 4 bases, with 15 bases sitting between them. Germline lookup yields CDR1 MGHRA and CDR2 YSYEKL. The CDR3 loop spans 16 amino acids. The CDR3 DNA is TGCGCCAGCAGCCAAGAGGGGGGTGGTTTGGGAGAGACCCAGTACTTC. It yields the protein CASSQEGGGLGETQYF.

V and J are TRBV2 and TRBJ1-6, with D uncertain. Between the trimmed V and J ends, which lost 6 bases and 7 bases, there was a span of 10 bases. This CDR3 has 13 amino acids. CDR1 SNHLY and CDR2 FYNNEI come from the germline V gene. Here the CDR3 DNA reads TGTGCCAGCAGGGTGGCGGGGAATTCACCCCTCCACTTT. Residues: CASRVAGNSPLHF.

The chain carries TRBV21-1 and TRBJ2-2. TRBV21-1 is a listed pseudogene. The CDR3 has 17 residues. The CDR3 region has the DNA TGTGCCAGCAGCTCCCGAGGGGACGGGATGAACACCGGGGAGCTGTTTTTT. Translation gives CASSSRGDGMNTGELFF.

This chain uses TRBV19 with TRBJ1-1, with D perhaps matching TRBD1 (5 bases). The CDR3 runs to 13 residues. V dropped 0 bases and J dropped 8 bases, with 10 bases sitting between them. Germline assignment: CDR1 LNHDA and CDR2 SQIVND (reference sequence). Here the CDR3 reads CASSIDRDREAFF. As DNA, the CDR3 is TGTGCCAGTAGTATAGATAGAGACAGAGAAGCTTTCTTT.

V usage is TRBV7-8 and J usage is TRBJ1-5, with 7 bases matching TRBD1. The junction had 5 bases not matched to a gene; V was cut back by 5 bases and J by 7 bases. The CDR3 sequence is 13 residues long. CDR1 and CDR2 from the germline V gene are SGHVS and FQNEAQ. The DNA for the CDR3 is TGTGCCAGCAGCGGGACAGTTGGCCAGCCCCAGCATTTT. Translation gives CASSGTVGQPQHF.

With respect to this clone: Other DNA sequences in this sample translate to the same CDR3. V is TRBV19 and J is TRBJ1-2, with TRBD1 as a possible D gene (6 bases). The CDR3 has 17 amino acids. CDR1 and CDR2 from the germline V gene are LNHDA and SQIVND (reference sequence). The V end was cut by 5 bases, the J end by 7 bases, with 26 bases between. For the CDR3, the DNA is TGTGCCAGTAGTCAAGGTTGGGAGACAGGCTCCTATTCTGGCTACACCTTC. Amino acids: CASSQGWETGSYSGYTF. Using reference TRBV19 and TRBJ1-2 for the parts outside the CDR3, the full variable domain is DGGITQSPKYLFRKEGQNVTLSCEQNLNHDAMYWYRQDPGQGLRLIYYSQIVNDFQKGDIAEGYSVSREKKESFPLTVTSAQKNPTAFYLCASSQGWETGSYSGYTFGSGTRLTVV.

CDR3 loop: CAWRLTEDYGYTF. CDR3 bases: TGTGCCTGGAGACTTACTGAGGACTATGGCTACACCTTC. The rearrangement uses TRBV30 and TRBJ1-2; D not resolved. The ends were cut back, 3 bases at V and 3 bases at J, with 11 bases in the middle. The CDR3 sequence is 13 residues long. CDR1 is GTSNPN and CDR2 is SVGIG in the germline V gene (reference sequence).

This clone was detected once. The J gene is TRBJ2-7, the V gene TRBV6-1; maybe TRBD2 (5 bases). Germline CDR1 and CDR2: MNHNS and SASEGT. Deletions cut 6 bases from V and 3 bases from J, with 15 bases between. CDR3 length: 14 amino acids. CDR3 nucleotides: TGTGCCAGCAGCATAGCCGAGGGCGACTACGAGCAGTACTTC. This encodes CASSIAEGDYEQYF.

CDR3 DNA sequence: TGTGCCAGTAGTACAGGGTTCAGGCACAATGAGCAGTTCTTC. Translation gives CASSTGFRHNEQFF. The gene calls are TRBV19 and TRBJ2-1, with D possibly matching TRBD1 (5 bases). Germline CDR1 reads LNHDA; CDR2 reads SQIVND (reference sequence). The CDR3 contains 14 residues. Between the trimmed V and J ends, which lost 4 bases and 5 bases, there was a span of 12 bases.

This sequence joins TRBV7-8 and TRBJ2-7, with D perhaps TRBD2 (5 bases). Germline CDR1 and CDR2: SGHVS and FQNEAQ. V shed 4 bases and J shed 4 bases, with 17 bases lying between them. This CDR3 comprises 15 residues. CDR3 amino acids: CASSSGGPRGYEQYF. CDR3 in DNA: TGTGCCAGCAGCTCCGGCGGGCCGAGAGGATACGAGCAGTACTTC.

A few counts support this clone. The chain joins TRBV10-3 to TRBJ2-2; D is unresolved. The germline gives CDR1 ENHRY, CDR2 SYGVKD. The CDR3 length is 11 residues. Between the trimmed V and J ends, which lost 7 bases and 8 bases, there was a span of 8 bases. CDR3 sequence: CAITNGGELFF. The CDR3 nucleotides are TGTGCCATCACGAATGGTGGGGAGCTGTTTTTT.

The chain couples TRBV7-3 to TRBJ1-3, with D hard to call. CDR3 size: 15 residues. V lost 5 bases to trimming and J lost 0 bases, with 11 bases between them. Germline V lookup: CDR1 SGHTA, CDR2 FQGTGA. CDR3 sequence: CASSREGTSGNTIYF. In nucleotides, the CDR3 is TGTGCCAGCAGCCGAGAGGGCACCTCTGGAAACACCATATATTTT.

The rearrangement links TRBV10-2 to TRBJ1-2; D is undetermined. The CDR3 has 14 amino acids. V was pared by 0 bases and J by 7 bases, with 12 bases between. Germline CDR1 reads WSHSY; CDR2 reads SAAADI. Written as DNA, the CDR3 is TGCGCCAGCAGTGAGTCCGGGCTACGGAGTGGCTACACCTTC. It yields the protein CASSESGLRSGYTF.

This chain uses TRBV11-2 with TRBJ2-3, with 11 bases matching TRBD2. The CDR3 length is 16 residues. The junction had 4 bases not matched to a gene; V was cut back by 0 bases and J by 5 bases. Germline assignment: CDR1 SGHAT and CDR2 FQNNGV. The chain's CDR3 is CASSLELAGGQDTQYF. DNA of the CDR3: TGTGCCAGCAGCTTAGAGTTAGCGGGGGGGCAAGATACGCAGTATTTT.

CDR3 amino acids: CASSYSTGDNQPQHF. In nucleotides, the CDR3 is TGTGCCAGCAGTTACTCGACAGGGGATAATCAGCCCCAGCATTTT. The chain has TRBV6-5 and TRBJ1-5; 8 positions match TRBD1. Germline lookup yields CDR1 MNHEY and CDR2 SVGAGI. The V segment lost 0 bases and the J segment 4 bases; nucleotides outside the gene matches: 2. This CDR3 spans 15 amino acids.

This clone was recorded a few times. The J gene is TRBJ2-4, the V gene TRBV7-9, with 8 bases matching TRBD2. Germline CDR1 is SEHNR and CDR2 is FQNEAQ (reference sequence). Trimming removed 4 bases from V and 1 base from J; junction bases left unmatched: 6. The CDR3 covers 16 residues. DNA for the CDR3: TGTGCCAGCAGCTCCGCGGGCGGGGGGGCCAAAAACATTCAGTACTTC. Its protein is CASSSAGGGAKNIQYF.

The rearrangement joins TRBV30 to TRBJ1-1; 8 bases are shared with TRBD1. V shed 4 bases, J shed 4 bases, and the junction held 8 bases outside the gene matches. CDR1 and CDR2 from the germline V gene are GTSNPN and SVGIG (reference sequence). The CDR3 sequence is 14 residues long. The CDR3 bases are TGTGCCTGGACCGAGACAGGGGTGGGCACTGAAGCTTTCTTT. Encoded protein: CAWTETGVGTEAFF.

This chain links TRBV30 with TRBJ1-6; D is unclear. The germline CDR1 and CDR2 sequences are GTSNPN and SVGIG (reference sequence). V shed 6 bases and J shed 5 bases, with 14 bases lying between them. This CDR3 is built from 14 residues. DNA for the CDR3: TGTGCCTGTCTCGGACGGATTAATAATTCACCCCTCCACTTT. It encodes CACLGRINNSPLHF.

This chain links TRBV6-1 with TRBJ2-7, with D perhaps TRBD1 (6 bases). CDR1 is MNHNS and CDR2 is SASEGT in the germline V gene. V was clipped by 9 bases and J by 2 bases, with 11 bases between them. This CDR3 has 12 residues. CDR3 loop: CASGQFPYEQYF. The CDR3 nucleotides are TGTGCCAGTGGACAGTTCCCCTACGAGCAGTACTTC.

The chain has TRBV7-9 and TRBJ2-5; 11 bases match TRBD2. Germline lookup yields CDR1 SEHNR and CDR2 FQNEAQ (reference sequence). V gave up 3 bases and J gave up 2 bases; unmatched junction bases: 5. The CDR3 sequence is 16 residues long. CDR3 residues: CASSFLTSGAQETQYF. DNA for the CDR3: TGTGCCAGCAGCTTCCTGACTAGCGGGGCACAAGAGACCCAGTACTTC.

The V and J genes are TRBV6-6 and TRBJ2-5; 9 bases match TRBD2. The J call is doubtful: the DNA matches TRBJ2-7 better. CDR3 length equals 15 residues. The germline V gene has CDR1 MNHNY and CDR2 SVGAGI (reference sequence). The CDR3 reads CASSPIAGERYEQYF. In nucleotides, the CDR3 is TGTGCCAGCAGTCCCATAGCGGGAGAACGGTACGAGCAGTACTTC.

This sequence joins TRBV10-1 and TRBJ1-1; the D gene is possibly TRBD1 (6 bases). Trimming removed 4 bases at V and 6 bases at J, with 12 bases between. The CDR3 consists of 13 residues. The germline V gene has CDR1 WNHNN and CDR2 SYGVQD (reference sequence). The CDR3 coding sequence is TGCGCCAGCAGTGTCGGGACAAATGCTGAAGCTTTCTTT. Protein sequence: CASSVGTNAEAFF.

V is TRBV7-9 and J is TRBJ1-1; D uncertain. The CDR3 runs 14 residues. The germline V gene has CDR1 SEHNR and CDR2 FQNEAQ (reference sequence). V lost 4 bases and J 0 bases, leaving 9 bases between the germline ends. The CDR3: CASSSARLNTEAFF. The CDR3 region has the DNA TGTGCCAGCAGCTCCGCAAGACTGAACACTGAAGCTTTCTTT.

The chain combines TRBV6-1 with TRBJ1-2; D gene ambiguous. Germline V gene lookup returns CDR1 MNHNS and CDR2 SASEGT. Trimming left V 5 bases short and J 7 bases short, with 8 bases between. The CDR3 extends over 11 amino acids. The CDR3 here is CASSKGSGYTF. CDR3 nucleotides: TGTGCCAGCAGTAAAGGGAGTGGCTACACCTTC.

This chain links TRBV11-2 with TRBJ2-1; D is perhaps TRBD2 (5 bases). Deletions cut 2 bases from V and 9 bases from J, with 14 bases between. Germline CDR1 reads SGHAT; CDR2 reads FQNNGV. The CDR3 is 14 amino acids. The DNA for the CDR3 is TGTGCCAGCAGCTTACGGGCCGCTCGGGGTGAGCAGTTCTTC. Amino acid sequence: CASSLRAARGEQFF.

There are a few counts of this clone. This chain links TRBV14 with TRBJ2-7; 12 bases match TRBD2. Germline V lookup: CDR1 SGHDN, CDR2 FVKESK. The CDR3 covers 16 residues. With 4 bases clipped from V and 5 bases from J, the junction kept 9 bases outside the gene matches. The CDR3 loop reads CASSLRVTSGSHEQYF. As DNA, the CDR3 is TGTGCCAGCAGCCTAAGAGTGACTAGCGGGAGTCACGAGCAGTACTTC.

The V call is TRBV19, the J call TRBJ1-1; D possibly corresponds to TRBD1 (6 bases). CDR1 LNHDA and CDR2 SQIVND come from the germline V gene (reference sequence). The CDR3 contains 14 residues. Trimming cost V 5 bases and J 1 base, with 11 bases left between them. CDR3: CASSPRQENTEAFF. CDR3 bases: TGTGCCAGTAGTCCGAGACAGGAGAACACTGAAGCTTTCTTT.

The V call is TRBV5-8, the J call TRBJ2-1, with a tentative D call TRBD2 (6 bases). V lost 2 bases, J lost 5 bases, and 20 bases lay in between. Germline CDR1 and CDR2: SGHTS and YDEGEE. The CDR3 consists of 17 residues. As DNA, the CDR3 is TGTGCCAGCAGCTTCGTTGGACGTCTTTCGGGGGACAATGAGCAGTTCTTC. As protein: CASSFVGRLSGDNEQFF.

The genes are TRBV5-1 and TRBJ2-2, with 7 bases that match TRBD1. The germline CDR1 and CDR2 sequences are SGHRS and YFSETQ. The CDR3 spans 16 residues. J lost 1 base, V lost 4 bases, and 7 bases had no gene match. The chain's CDR3 is CASSPRDRENTGELFF. The CDR3 DNA is TGCGCCAGCAGCCCAAGGGACAGAGAGAACACCGGGGAGCTGTTTTTT. Complete variable domain (other parts from reference TRBV5-1 and TRBJ2-2): KAGVTQTPRYLIKTRGQQVTLSCSPISGHRSVSWYQQTPGQGLQFLFEYFSETQRNKGNFPGRFSGRQFSNSRSEMNVSTLELGDSALYLCASSPRDRENTGELFFGEGSRLTVL.

This clone was observed once. V is TRBV4-2 and J is TRBJ1-4; D is perhaps TRBD1 (5 bases). Between the trimmed V and J ends, which lost 1 base and 7 bases, there was a span of 13 bases. There are 15 residues in the CDR3. CDR1 and CDR2 (germline): LGHNA, YNFKEQ. CDR3 coding DNA: TGTGCCAGCAGCCAAGGGCAGGGTAGTCCTGAAAAACTGTTTTTT. This encodes CASSQGQGSPEKLFF.